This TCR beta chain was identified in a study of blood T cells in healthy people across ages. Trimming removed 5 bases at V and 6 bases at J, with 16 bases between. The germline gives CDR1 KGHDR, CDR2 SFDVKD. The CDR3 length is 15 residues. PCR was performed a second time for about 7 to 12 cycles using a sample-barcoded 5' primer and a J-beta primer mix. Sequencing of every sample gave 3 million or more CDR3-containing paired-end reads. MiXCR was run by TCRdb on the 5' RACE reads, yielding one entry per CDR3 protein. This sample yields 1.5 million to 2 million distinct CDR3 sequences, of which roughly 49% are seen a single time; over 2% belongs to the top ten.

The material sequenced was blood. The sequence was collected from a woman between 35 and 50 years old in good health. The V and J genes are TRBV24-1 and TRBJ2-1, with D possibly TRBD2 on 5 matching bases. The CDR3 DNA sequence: TGTGCCACCAGTGGCTTCCGGGGAGTCGGCAATGAGCAGTTCTTC. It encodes CATSGFRGVGNEQFF.